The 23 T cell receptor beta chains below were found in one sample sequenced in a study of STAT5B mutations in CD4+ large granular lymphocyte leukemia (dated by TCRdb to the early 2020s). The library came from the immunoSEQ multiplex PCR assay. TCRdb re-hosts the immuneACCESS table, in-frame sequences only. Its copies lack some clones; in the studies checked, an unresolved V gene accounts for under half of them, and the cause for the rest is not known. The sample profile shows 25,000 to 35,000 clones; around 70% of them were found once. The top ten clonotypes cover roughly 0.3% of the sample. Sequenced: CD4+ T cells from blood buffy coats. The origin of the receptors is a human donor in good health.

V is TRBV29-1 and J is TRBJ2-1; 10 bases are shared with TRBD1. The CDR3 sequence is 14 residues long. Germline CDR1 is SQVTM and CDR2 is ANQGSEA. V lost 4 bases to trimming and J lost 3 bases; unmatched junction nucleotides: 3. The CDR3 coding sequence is TGCAGCGTTGTCCGGACAGGGGGCTACAATGAGCAGTTCTTC. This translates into CSVVRTGGYNEQFF.

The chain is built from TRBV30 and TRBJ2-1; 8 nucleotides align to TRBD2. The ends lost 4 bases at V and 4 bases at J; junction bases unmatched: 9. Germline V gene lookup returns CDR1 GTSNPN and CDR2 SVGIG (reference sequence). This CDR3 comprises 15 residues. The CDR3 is CAWMWGQRGYNEQFF. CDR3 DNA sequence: TGTGCCTGGATGTGGGGGCAGCGGGGGTACAATGAGCAGTTCTTC.

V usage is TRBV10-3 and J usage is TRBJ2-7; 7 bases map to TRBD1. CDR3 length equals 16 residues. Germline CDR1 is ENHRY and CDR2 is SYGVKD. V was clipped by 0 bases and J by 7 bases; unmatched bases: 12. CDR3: CAISESRGQFQEEQYF. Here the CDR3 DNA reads TGTGCCATCAGTGAGTCGAGGGGACAGTTCCAGGAGGAGCAGTACTTC.

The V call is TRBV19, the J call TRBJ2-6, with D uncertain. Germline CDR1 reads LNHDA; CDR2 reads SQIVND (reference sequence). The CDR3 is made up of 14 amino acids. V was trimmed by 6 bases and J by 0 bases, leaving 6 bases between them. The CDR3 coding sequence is TGTGCCAGTAGCATGTACTCTGGGGCCAACGTCCTGACTTTC. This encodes CASSMYSGANVLTF.

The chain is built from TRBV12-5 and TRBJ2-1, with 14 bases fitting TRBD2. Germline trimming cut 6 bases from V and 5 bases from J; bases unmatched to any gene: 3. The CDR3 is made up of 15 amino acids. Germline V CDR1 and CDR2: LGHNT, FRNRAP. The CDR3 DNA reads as TGTGCTAGTGGAAGGACTAGCGGGGGGAACAATGAGCAGTTCTTC. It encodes CASGRTSGGNNEQFF.

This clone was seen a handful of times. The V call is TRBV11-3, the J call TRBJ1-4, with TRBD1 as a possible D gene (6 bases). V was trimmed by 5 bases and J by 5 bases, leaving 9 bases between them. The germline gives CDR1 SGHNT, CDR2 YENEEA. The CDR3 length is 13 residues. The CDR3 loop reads CASSLGGNEKLFF. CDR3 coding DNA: TGTGCCAGCAGCCTGGGGGGCAATGAAAAACTGTTTTTT.

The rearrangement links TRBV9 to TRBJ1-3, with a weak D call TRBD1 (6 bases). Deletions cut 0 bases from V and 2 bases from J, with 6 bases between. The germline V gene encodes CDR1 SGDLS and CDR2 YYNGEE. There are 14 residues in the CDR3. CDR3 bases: TGTGCCAGCAGCGTAGACAGGGCTGGAAACACCATATATTTT. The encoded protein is CASSVDRAGNTIYF.

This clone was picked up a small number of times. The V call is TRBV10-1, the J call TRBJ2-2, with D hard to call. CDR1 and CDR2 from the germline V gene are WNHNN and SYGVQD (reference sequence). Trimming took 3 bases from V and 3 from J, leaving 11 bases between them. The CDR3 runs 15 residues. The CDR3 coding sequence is TGCGCCAGCAGTGACACACCAGAATACACCGGGGAGCTGTTTTTT. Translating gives CASSDTPEYTGELFF.

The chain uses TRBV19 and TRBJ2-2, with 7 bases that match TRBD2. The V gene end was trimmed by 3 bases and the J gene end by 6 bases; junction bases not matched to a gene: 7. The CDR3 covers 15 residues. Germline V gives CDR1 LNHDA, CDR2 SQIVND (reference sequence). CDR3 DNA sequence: TGTGCCAGTAGTATTTCGGGGGGACGCCCCGGGGAGCTGTTTTTT. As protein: CASSISGGRPGELFF. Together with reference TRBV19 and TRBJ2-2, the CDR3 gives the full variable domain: DGGITQSPKYLFRKEGQNVTLSCEQNLNHDAMYWYRQDPGQGLRLIYYSQIVNDFQKGDIAEGYSVSREKKESFPLTVTSAQKNPTAFYLCASSISGGRPGELFFGEGSRLTVL.

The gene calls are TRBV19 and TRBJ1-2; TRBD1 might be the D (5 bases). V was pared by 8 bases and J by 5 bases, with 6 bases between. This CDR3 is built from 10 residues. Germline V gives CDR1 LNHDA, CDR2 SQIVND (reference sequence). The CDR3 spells CASGAYGYTF. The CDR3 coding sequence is TGTGCCAGTGGGGCGTATGGCTACACCTTC.

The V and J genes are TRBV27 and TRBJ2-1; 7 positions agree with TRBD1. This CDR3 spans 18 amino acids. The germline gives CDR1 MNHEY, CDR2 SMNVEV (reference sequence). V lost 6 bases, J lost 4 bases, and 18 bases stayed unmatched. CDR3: CASSRSRDSLDVYNEQFF. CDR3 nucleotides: TGTGCCAGCAGCCGAAGCCGGGACAGCCTCGACGTATACAATGAGCAGTTCTTC.

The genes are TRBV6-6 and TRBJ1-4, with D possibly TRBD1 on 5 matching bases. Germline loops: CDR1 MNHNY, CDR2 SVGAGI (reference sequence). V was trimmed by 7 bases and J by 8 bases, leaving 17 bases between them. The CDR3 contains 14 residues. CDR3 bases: TGTGCCAGCACCAACCCGGGGCGCTGGGAAAAACTGTTTTTT. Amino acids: CASTNPGRWEKLFF.

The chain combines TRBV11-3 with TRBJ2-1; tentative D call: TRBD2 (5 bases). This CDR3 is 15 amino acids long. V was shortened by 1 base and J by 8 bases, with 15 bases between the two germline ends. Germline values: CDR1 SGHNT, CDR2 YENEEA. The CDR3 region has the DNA TGTGCCAGCAGCTTAGCGGGGATCGCCGGGGATGAGCAGTTCTTC. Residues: CASSLAGIAGDEQFF.

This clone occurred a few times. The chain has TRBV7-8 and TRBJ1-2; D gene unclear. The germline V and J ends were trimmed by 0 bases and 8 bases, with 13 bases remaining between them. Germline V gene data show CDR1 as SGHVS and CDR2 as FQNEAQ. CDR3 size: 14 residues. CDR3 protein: CASSLALWGDGYTF. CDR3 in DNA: TGTGCCAGCAGCTTAGCGCTGTGGGGAGACGGCTACACCTTC.

DNA of the CDR3: TGTGCCTGGAGTGTAGGGAATTTGATTAACTATGGCTACACCTTC. Its translation: CAWSVGNLINYGYTF. This chain uses TRBV30 with TRBJ1-2; D gene ambiguous. The germline gives CDR1 GTSNPN, CDR2 SVGIG (reference sequence). Trimming removed 0 bases from V and 1 base from J, with 12 bases in between. The CDR3 loop spans 15 amino acids.

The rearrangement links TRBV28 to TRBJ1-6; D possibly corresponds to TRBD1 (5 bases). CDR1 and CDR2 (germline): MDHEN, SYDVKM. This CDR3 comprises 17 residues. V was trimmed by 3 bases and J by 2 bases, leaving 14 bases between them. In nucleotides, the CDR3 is TGTGCCAGCAGTTTGGGCCAGGGATTCACCTATAATTCACCCCTCCACTTT. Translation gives CASSLGQGFTYNSPLHF.

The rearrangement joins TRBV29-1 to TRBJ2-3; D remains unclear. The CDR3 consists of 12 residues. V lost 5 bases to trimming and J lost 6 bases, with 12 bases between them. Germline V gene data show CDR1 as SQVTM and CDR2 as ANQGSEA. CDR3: CSVFPLGDTQYF. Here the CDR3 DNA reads TGCAGCGTTTTTCCGCTGGGGGATACGCAGTATTTT.

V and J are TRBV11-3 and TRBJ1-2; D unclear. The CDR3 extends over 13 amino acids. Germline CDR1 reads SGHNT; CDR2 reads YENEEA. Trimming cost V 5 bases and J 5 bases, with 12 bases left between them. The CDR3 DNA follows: TGTGCCAGCAGCAGCATAGGTAAATATGGCTACACCTTC. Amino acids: CASSSIGKYGYTF.

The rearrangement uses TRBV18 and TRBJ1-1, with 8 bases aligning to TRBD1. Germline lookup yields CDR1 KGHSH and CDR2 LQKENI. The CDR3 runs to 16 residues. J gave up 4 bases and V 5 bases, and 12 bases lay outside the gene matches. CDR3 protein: CASSSDGQGSFTEAFF. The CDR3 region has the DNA TGTGCCAGCTCATCGGACGGACAGGGATCGTTCACTGAAGCTTTCTTT.

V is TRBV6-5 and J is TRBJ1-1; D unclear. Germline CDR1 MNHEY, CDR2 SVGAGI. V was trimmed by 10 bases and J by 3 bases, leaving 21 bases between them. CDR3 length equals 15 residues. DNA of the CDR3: TGTGCCACCCAGCCAGGAGGCAAGGGATACACTGAAGCTTTCTTT. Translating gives CATQPGGKGYTEAFF.

In DNA form, the CDR3 reads TGTGCCAGCAGCTTTGCCGGGACTCTGGACAATGAGCAGTTCTTC. This sequence encodes CASSFAGTLDNEQFF. The chain has TRBV7-2 and TRBJ2-1, with D perhaps matching TRBD2 (6 bases). In germline, CDR1 is SGHTA, CDR2 FQGNSA. CDR3 length: 15 amino acids. Trimming left V 3 bases short and J 5 bases short, with 14 bases between.

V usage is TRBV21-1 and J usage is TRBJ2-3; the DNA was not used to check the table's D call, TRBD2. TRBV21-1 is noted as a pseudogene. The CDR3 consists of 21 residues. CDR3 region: CASSKGKEGLGLRLSTDTQYF. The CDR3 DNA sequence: TGTGCCAGCAGCAAAGGAAAGGAAGGACTAGGACTGAGACTTAGCACAGATACGCAGTATTTT.

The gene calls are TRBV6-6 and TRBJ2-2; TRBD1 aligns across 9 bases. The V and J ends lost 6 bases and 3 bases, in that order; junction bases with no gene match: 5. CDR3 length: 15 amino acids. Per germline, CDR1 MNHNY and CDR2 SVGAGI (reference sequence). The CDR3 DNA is TGTGCCAGCAGCAACCGGGACAGGGACACCGGGGAGCTGTTTTTT. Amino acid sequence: CASSNRDRDTGELFF.